This T cell receptor (beta chain) came from a study of metastatic and nonmetastatic thyroid tumors. Across the whole study: Repertoire comparison spanned blood and tumor or nodule tissue of malignant and benign thyroid patients. Study findings and constraints: In blood and tumor, TCR beta diversity was reportedly significantly higher in malignant thyroid tumors than in benign nodules.

No patient had received any treatment before thyroid surgery. Trimming removed 11 bases from V and 4 bases from J, with 20 bases in between. The CDR3 is 14 amino acids. Germline V gene data show CDR1 as MGHDK and CDR2 as SYGVNS. TCRdb re-processed the PCR reads through MiXCR. The data show tens of thousands of clones, around 33% seen once. For this clone: What it recognizes is unknown.

The genes are TRBV25-1 and TRBJ1-1, with D possibly TRBD1 on 5 matching bases. The sequenced material came from tumor tissue. The TCR was taken from a female donor with papillary thyroid cancer or a benign thyroid nodule (not recorded which). Some clones in this sample may be carry-over from other donors' samples. CDR3 protein: CASHGGGGGTEAFF. CDR3 in DNA: TGTGCCTCACATGGGGGGGGAGGTGGCACTGAAGCTTTCTTT.